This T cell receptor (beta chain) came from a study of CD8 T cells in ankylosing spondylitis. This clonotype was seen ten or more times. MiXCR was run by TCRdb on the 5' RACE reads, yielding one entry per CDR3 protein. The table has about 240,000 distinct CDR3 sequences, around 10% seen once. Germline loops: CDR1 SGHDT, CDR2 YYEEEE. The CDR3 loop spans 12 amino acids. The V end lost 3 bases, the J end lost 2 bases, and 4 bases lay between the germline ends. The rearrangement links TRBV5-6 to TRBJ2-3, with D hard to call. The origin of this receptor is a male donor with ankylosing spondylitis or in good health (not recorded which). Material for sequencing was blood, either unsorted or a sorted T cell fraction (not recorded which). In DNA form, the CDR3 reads TGTGCCAGCAGCTACACCACAGATACGCAGTATTTT. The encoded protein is CASSYTTDTQYF.